One sample yielded the 19 T cell receptor beta chains listed below, sequenced in a study of T-cell memory formation after mild COVID-19 (dated by TCRdb to 2020 to 2023). Preparation of the library involved 5' RACE. The instrument was an Illumina NovaSeq 6000. The raw public data were reprocessed by TCRdb itself: fastp quality trimming at Q25, MiXCR clonotype calling, in-frame beta chains only. For every CDR3 protein sequence, its rows merge into one entry that carries the most common genes and DNA. The sample table contains hundreds of thousands of distinct CDR3 sequences; only one count was recorded for 20% to 30% of them. The ten largest clones take up approximately 12% of the sample. Sequenced input: PBMCs or a T cell subset sorted from them (not recorded which). The receptor source for this set is an adult woman who had mild COVID-19 (a few samples of this study predate the infection). The sample titles of this study are shuffled in the database, so cell type and time point are left out; the donor was told from shared clones.

The chain couples TRBV27 to TRBJ2-3; D is ambiguous. CDR1 and CDR2 (germline): MNHEY, SMNVEV (reference sequence). Trimming cost V 3 bases and J 4 bases, with 11 bases left between them. This CDR3 spans 14 amino acids. The CDR3 DNA sequence: TGTGCCAGCAGTTTTACCCGGGTCTCAGATACGCAGTATTTT. Its protein is CASSFTRVSDTQYF.

This clonotype was counted only a few times. The gene calls are TRBV18 and TRBJ1-2; D is undetermined. Germline V gene data show CDR1 as KGHSH and CDR2 as LQKENI. V was clipped by 2 bases and J by 2 bases, with 6 bases between them. The CDR3 runs 13 residues. The CDR3 nucleotides are TGTGCCAGCTCACCATCGCAGAACTATGGCTACACCTTC. Amino acids: CASSPSQNYGYTF.

This clonotype was observed a few times. The chain links TRBV12-3 or TRBV12-4 to TRBJ2-3; D possibly corresponds to TRBD2 (5 bases). The CDR3 spans 13 residues. V lost 5 bases, J lost 9 bases, and 15 bases lay in between. The CDR3 DNA follows: TGTGCCAGCAGTCCACGGGATGTCGGCACGCAGTATTTT. Its translation: CASSPRDVGTQYF.

This clonotype was observed many times. V gene TRBV29-1 combines with J gene TRBJ2-7, with 7 bases fitting TRBD2. The germline V gene encodes CDR1 SQVTM and CDR2 ANQGSEA. V lost 4 bases and J lost 1; bases outside the gene matches: 4. The CDR3 contains 13 residues. The CDR3 region is CSVVAGASYEQYF. DNA of the CDR3: TGCAGCGTTGTGGCGGGAGCGTCCTACGAGCAGTACTTC.

The chain carries TRBV12-5 and TRBJ2-3; D may be TRBD2 (5 bases). Per germline, CDR1 LGHNT and CDR2 FRNRAP. The CDR3 is 13 residues long. Between the trimmed V and J ends, which lost 6 bases and 4 bases, there was a span of 11 bases. Written as DNA, the CDR3 is TGTGCTAGTGGGTTGACGGGGTCAGATACGCAGTATTTT. Residues: CASGLTGSDTQYF. The whole variable domain, filled in from reference TRBV12-5 and TRBJ2-3, reads DARVTQTPRHKVTEMGQEVTMRCQPILGHNTVFWYRQTMMQGLELLAYFRNRAPLDDSGMPKDRFSAEMPDATLATLKIQPSEPRDSAVYFCASGLTGSDTQYFGPGTRLTVL.

This clonotype has more than one count but fewer than ten. J is TRBJ2-2 and V is TRBV7-9, with D possibly matching TRBD2 (5 bases). CDR1 is SEHNR and CDR2 is FQNEAQ in the germline V gene (reference sequence). CDR3 length equals 16 residues. The ends were cut back, 3 bases at V and 5 bases at J, with 16 bases in the middle. DNA for the CDR3: TGTGCCAGCAGCTTGGGAGAGCCCTCGAGGACCGGGGAGCTGTTTTTT. Translated: CASSLGEPSRTGELFF.

The chain recombines TRBV20-1 with TRBJ2-7, with D possibly being TRBD1 (5 bases). V gave up 0 bases and J gave up 5 bases, with 17 bases separating them. Looked up from germline, CDR1 is DFQATT and CDR2 is SNEGSKA (reference sequence). There are 15 residues in the CDR3. This chain's CDR3 is CSARDRTGALDEQYF. CDR3 sequence (DNA): TGCAGTGCTAGAGATCGTACAGGCGCGCTGGACGAGCAGTACTTC.

This clonotype was seen at least ten times. The rearrangement links TRBV6-2 or TRBV6-3 to TRBJ2-3; D gene uncertain. Trimming shortened V by 2 bases and J by 4 bases, and 1 base separated the two germline ends. The germline V gene encodes CDR1 MNHEY and CDR2 SVGEGT. CDR3 length equals 11 residues. CDR3 region: CASSYADTQYF. The CDR3 nucleotides read TGTGCCAGCAGTTACGCAGATACGCAGTATTTT.

The chain uses TRBV25-1 and TRBJ1-1; a weak D match, TRBD1 (5 bases). CDR1 and CDR2 from the germline V gene are MGHDK and SYGVNS. V was clipped by 3 bases and J by 1 base, with 9 bases between them. The CDR3 spans 14 residues. CDR3: CASSDPGTNTEAFF. CDR3 bases: TGTGCCAGCAGTGATCCCGGGACGAACACTGAAGCTTTCTTT.

The rearrangement joins TRBV5-4 to TRBJ2-6; D remains ambiguous. From germline, CDR1 is SGHNT and CDR2 YYREEE (reference sequence). The CDR3 has 13 amino acids. Trimming cost V 9 bases and J 3 bases, with 10 bases left between them. The CDR3 protein is CATGFYGANVLTF. DNA of the CDR3: TGTGCCACCGGGTTTTATGGGGCCAACGTCCTGACTTTC.

This chain links TRBV20-1 with TRBJ2-5; D is possibly TRBD1 (6 bases). Germline V gene lookup returns CDR1 DFQATT and CDR2 SNEGSKA (reference sequence). The CDR3 consists of 12 residues. The CDR3 loop is CREQGKRETQYF. DNA for the CDR3: TGCAGAGAACAGGGAAAAAGGGAGACCCAGTACTTC.

The chain couples TRBV29-1 to TRBJ2-1; 16 positions match TRBD2. V trimming: 6 bases; J trimming: 1 base; junction bases outside the gene matches: 3. Germline V gives CDR1 SQVTM, CDR2 ANQGSEA. The CDR3 spans 16 residues. CDR3 DNA sequence: TGCAGCGTCGAGGGACTAGCGGGAGGGTCCTACAATGAGCAGTTCTTC. Protein: CSVEGLAGGSYNEQFF.

This clonotype was counted between two and nine times. The rearrangement joins TRBV3-1 to TRBJ2-7; no clear D. Germline V gene lookup returns CDR1 LGHDT and CDR2 YNNKEL (reference sequence). CDR3 length: 13 residues. Trimming removed 0 bases at V and 3 bases at J, with 6 bases between. As DNA, the CDR3 is TGTGCCAGCAGCCAAGAAAATCTCTACGAGCAGTACTTC. Protein: CASSQENLYEQYF.

V gene TRBV4-3 combines with J gene TRBJ2-2; possible D gene TRBD1, 6 bases. Germline values: CDR1 LGHNA, CDR2 YSLEER. The CDR3 has 16 amino acids. V was clipped by 1 base and J by 8 bases, with 17 bases between them. In DNA, the CDR3 is TGCGCCAGCAGCCAAGTTAAAATACAGGGCGCGGGGGAGCTGTTTTTT. Amino acids: CASSQVKIQGAGELFF.

This clonotype was detected only a few times. The chain links TRBV12-3 or TRBV12-4 to TRBJ2-1, with 10 nucleotides matching TRBD1. Unmatched junction bases numbered 15, after V lost 6 bases and J lost 7 bases. The CDR3 has 17 residues. CDR3 loop: CASSSFPTGGKKNEQFF. CDR3 in DNA: TGTGCCAGCAGCTCTTTCCCGACAGGGGGCAAGAAGAATGAGCAGTTCTTC.

There are a few counts of this clonotype. The chain uses TRBV5-1 and TRBJ2-5, with a possible D match to TRBD2 (5 bases). Deletions cut 4 bases from V and 5 bases from J, with 15 bases between. The length of the CDR3 is 14 residues. Germline V gene sequence: CDR1 SGHRS, CDR2 YFSETQ. The CDR3 here is CASSKRAGGETQYF. For the CDR3, the DNA is TGCGCCAGCAGCAAGAGGGCCGGCGGGGAGACCCAGTACTTC.

This clonotype was picked up a small number of times. The chain employs TRBV12-3 or TRBV12-4 and TRBJ2-2; D is undetermined. This CDR3 is built from 15 residues. Trimming stripped 0 bases from V and 11 bases from J, with 16 bases between. CDR3 DNA: TGTGCCAGCAGTTTAGCGGGAACAGAAGTCGGCGAGCTGTTTTTT. This gives the protein CASSLAGTEVGELFF.

V and J are TRBV24-1 and TRBJ2-7; no clear D gene. Germline assignment: CDR1 KGHDR and CDR2 SFDVKD. The CDR3 totals 13 residues. Trimming cost V 5 bases and J 2 bases, with 9 bases left between them. CDR3 bases: TGTGCCACCAGTGGCAGAGCTACCTACGAGCAGTACTTC. Protein sequence: CATSGRATYEQYF.

The chain couples TRBV12-3 or TRBV12-4 to TRBJ1-1; 9 nucleotides line up with TRBD1. The CDR3 covers 16 residues. The junction had 12 bases not matched to a gene; V was cut back by 6 bases and J by 4 bases. CDR3 amino acids: CASSPTPGQGSTEAFF. The CDR3 DNA follows: TGTGCCAGCAGCCCAACCCCTGGACAGGGGTCCACTGAAGCTTTCTTT.